This T cell receptor (beta chain) was sequenced for a study of T cells in localized non-small cell lung cancer. Clones were sequenced by immunoSEQ multiplex PCR, and TCRdb holds only the in-frame ones, with some missing. The data contain 18,000 or so clones, around 89% of them singletons. Findings and caveats of the study: Across samples, adjacent lung featured a median roughly 60 of the top 100 tumor clones. The study sequenced only one region of the tumor. As a result, intratumor heterogeneity could not be excluded and remains possible.

The CDR3 is 14 amino acids. Trimming left V 5 bases short and J 5 bases short, with 14 bases between. Germline V gene lookup returns CDR1 SGHTA and CDR2 FQGTGA. About this clone itself: The antigen is unknown.

The chain employs TRBV7-3 and TRBJ2-3; D is possibly TRBD1 (5 bases). This clonotype originated in a man aged 35 to 70 with stage I lung adenocarcinoma. Specimen: peripheral blood, collected before any cancer treatment. The CDR3 region has the DNA TGTGCCAGCAGCCCCCGACAGAGAGGAGATACGCAGTATTTT. Its protein is CASSPRQRGDTQYF.